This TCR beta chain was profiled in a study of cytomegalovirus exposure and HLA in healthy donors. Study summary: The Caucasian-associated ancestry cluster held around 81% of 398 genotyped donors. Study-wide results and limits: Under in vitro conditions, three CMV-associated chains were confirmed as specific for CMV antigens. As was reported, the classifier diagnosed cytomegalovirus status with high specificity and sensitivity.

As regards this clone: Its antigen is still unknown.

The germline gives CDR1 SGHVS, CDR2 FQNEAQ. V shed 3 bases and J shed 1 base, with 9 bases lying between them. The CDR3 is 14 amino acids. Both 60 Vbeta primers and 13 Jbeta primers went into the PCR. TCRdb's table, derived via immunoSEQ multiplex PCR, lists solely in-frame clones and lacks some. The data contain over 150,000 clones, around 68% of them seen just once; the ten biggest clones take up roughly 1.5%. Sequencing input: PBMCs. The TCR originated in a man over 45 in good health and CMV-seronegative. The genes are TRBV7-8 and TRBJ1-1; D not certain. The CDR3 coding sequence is TGTGCCAGCAGCTTGAGGTCACCGAACACTGAAGCTTTCTTT. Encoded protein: CASSLRSPNTEAFF.